This TCR beta chain was captured in a study of Graves' ophthalmopathy and Graves' hyperthyroidism (dated by TCRdb to the late 2010s). Background on the whole study: Stable hyperthyroidism was defined as no progression to ophthalmopathy within 18 months of follow-up. TCR beta repertoire signatures were used to distinguish Graves' ophthalmopathy from Graves' hyperthyroidism and to predict progression to ophthalmopathy. In total, 120 to 150 blood samples were TCR-sequenced: 43 ophthalmopathy, 75 hyperthyroidism and approximately 17 hyperthyroidism-to-ophthalmopathy patients. To explore V-J signatures that distinguish ophthalmopathy from hyperthyroidism, a discovery set of 100 patients was enrolled, made up of 40 to 45 with ophthalmopathy and under 65 with stable hyperthyroidism. The independent validation cohort included 18 to 20 hyperthyroidism patients plus 17 patients who later progressed from hyperthyroidism to ophthalmopathy. In a handful of hyperthyroidism patients, the T-cell repertoires found in thyroid tissue were compared with those found in blood. Following sampling, methimazole starting at 30 mg daily was administered to hyperthyroidism patients, and high-dose intravenous methylprednisolone was administered to ophthalmopathy patients. Results the study describes overall, beyond this receptor: The 13-signature model separated ophthalmopathy from stable hyperthyroidism with around 90% sensitivity and almost 84% specificity in cross-validation, and 80%/75% in the test set. In validation, the model predicted ophthalmopathy progression with 70.59% sensitivity and roughly 72% specificity; some 13 predicted patients were CT-confirmed with GO in a median of 6.5 months. Most of the expanded thyroid clonotypes with a frequency above 0.001 were also detected in blood, and it was suggested that the thyroid immune response may be reflected by blood repertoires. No statistical method was used to predetermine the sample size, and group allocation was not hidden from the investigators.

For repertoire sequencing, TCR beta CDR3 regions were amplified from RNA transcripts. The first round of RT-PCR was done with HTBI primers and the Qiagen OneStep RT-PCR kit, and was followed by a second round of multiplex PCR, then size selection and purification. Libraries were sequenced on an Illumina HiSeq2000 using paired-end 100 bp reads. The paper's processing steps were these. Reads were processed with SOAPnuke, discarding reads with adapters, uncalled bases, mean Phred below 15, or no exact constant-primer or identifier match. High-quality paired reads were merged with COPE v1.2.5. Each unique nucleotide sequence was defined as a clonotype, and clonotypes were aligned to IMGT TRB V, D and J references with MiTCR v1.1. Only V-J combinations with frequency above 0.0001 were analysed, covering about 99% of repertoires. For each V-J combination, a TCR clonal expansion and chaos score was defined as the ratio of F50 clonal expansion to chaos observed in the TCRdist matrix. Welch's t-statistics and random forest were used to reduce the features to approximately 13 V-J combinations, which were then used as input to a naive Bayes classifier. The similarity between thyroid and blood repertoires was quantified using the Morisita-Horn index. TCRdb ran its own pipeline on the public reads, namely fastp trimming at Q25 and MiXCR clone calling, and kept in-frame beta chains. Entries that share a CDR3 protein sequence are merged under the most common genes and DNA. TCRdb's processing, not the study's, gives the V and J calls here. This sample lists some 1.1 million distinct CDR3 sequences; roughly 35% were detected once. Around 10% of the sample comes from the top ten.

To note about this clonotype: Its binding antigen is unknown. No much larger clonotype is one base removed from it; base qualities were not supplied.

V lost 4 bases and J lost 9 bases, and the count of bases not matched to a germline gene is 8. The CDR3 has 14 amino acids, counting the end cysteine and phenylalanine. Only CDR3 DNA remains: 42 bases, in frame from the first base. CDR1 and CDR2 are read off the germline V gene as LGHNA and YNFKEQ. Hyperthyroidism patients were newly diagnosed, were aged 18 to 65 years, and had a disease duration under 2 months. Patients with other autoimmune diseases, uncontrolled infections, pregnancy or lactation were excluded from the study. Clinical symptoms, serum thyroxine, TRAb, thyroid ultrasound and orbital computed tomography were used for diagnosis. Total RNA was extracted with Trizol reagent and quality-checked on an Agilent 2100 Bioanalyzer.

The clonotype comes from an adult man with Graves' hyperthyroidism. The sample taken for sequencing was peripheral blood or thyroid tissue (not recorded which). The chain employs TRBV4-2 and TRBJ1-5, with TRBD1 matching 8 junction bases. The DNA sequence is as follows: TGTGCCAGCAGCCTACGACAGGGGAACCTGCCCCAGCATTTT. The translation is CASSLRQGNLPQHF.